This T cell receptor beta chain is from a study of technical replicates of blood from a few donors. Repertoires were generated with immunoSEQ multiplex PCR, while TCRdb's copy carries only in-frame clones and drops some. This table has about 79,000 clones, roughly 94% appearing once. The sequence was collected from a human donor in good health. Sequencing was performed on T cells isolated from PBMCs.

CDR3 in amino acids: CASRSRGGLTGELFF. In DNA, the CDR3 is TGTGCCAGCAGGTCCCGCGGGGGGCTTACCGGGGAGCTGTTTTTT. The chain employs TRBV7-9 and TRBJ2-2, with 8 bases aligning to TRBD2. This CDR3 has 15 residues. Germline CDR1 reads SEHNR; CDR2 reads FQNEAQ (reference sequence). The trim removed 6 bases at V and 5 bases at J, leaving 8 bases unmatched.